The sample holds many counts of the clone carrying this TCR beta chain. Its specificity is unknown. The sample's time point: persistent/refractory GD, antithyroid drugs over 5 years with positive TRAb. The authors made the TCR library using RNA they extracted from PBMCs. Libraries of TCR beta came from iRepertoire HTBI primers plus Arm-PCR of CDR3 regions. TCRdb redid the calling of the multiplex PCR reads with MiXCR, one entry per CDR3 protein. This table has under 500,000 distinct CDR3 sequences, around 21% appearing once. This sample is part of a study of regulatory T cells in long-lasting Graves disease. The germline V gene has CDR1 DFQATT and CDR2 SNEGSKA (reference sequence). Germline trimming cut 3 bases from V and 9 bases from J; bases unmatched to any gene: 8. There are 14 residues in the CDR3. Notes on the study in general: Accuracy could have been hurt by small sample size.

The chain combines TRBV20-1 with TRBJ2-7; 13 bases match TRBD2. Specimen: peripheral blood mononuclear cells (PBMCs), collected when the disease was refractory, from a patient treated with antithyroid drugs. The sequence was collected from a female donor with Graves disease. The CDR3 reads CSASSRLAGGGQYF. The CDR3 DNA reads TGCAGTGCTAGTTCCAGACTAGCGGGAGGCGGGCAGTACTTC.